The 16 T cell receptor beta chains listed next were all sequenced from one sample in a study of blood T cell repertoires in COVID-19. Libraries were prepared by immunoSEQ multiplex PCR; TCRdb keeps only in-frame clonotypes and omits some of them. The sample yields 150,000 or so clones, 70% to 80% seen once. Sequenced sample: peripheral blood. These receptors came from a woman aged 60-70 years with COVID-19, enrolled during active disease.

This clone was counted once. This chain links TRBV7-8 with TRBJ2-3; possibly TRBD1 for D (6 bases). Germline CDR1 SGHVS, CDR2 FQNEAQ. V gave up 1 base and J gave up 2 bases, with 16 bases separating them. The CDR3 loop spans 17 amino acids. The CDR3 protein is CASSLGTPGQLTDTQYF. The CDR3 DNA reads as TGTGCCAGCAGCTTAGGTACCCCGGGACAACTCACAGATACGCAGTATTTT.

The rearrangement joins TRBV28 to TRBJ1-1; 10 bases agree with TRBD1. Trimming cost V 5 bases and J 1 base; bases outside gene matches: 10. Germline loops: CDR1 MDHEN, CDR2 SYDVKM. The CDR3 is 17 residues long. The CDR3 sequence is CASSRAGTGAGNTEAFF. DNA of the CDR3: TGTGCCAGCAGTAGGGCCGGGACAGGGGCTGGGAACACTGAAGCTTTCTTT.

The V and J genes are TRBV27 and TRBJ1-1, with 8 bases that match TRBD1. Losses at the gene ends were 7 bases for V and 5 bases for J; bases not matched to a gene: 15. The CDR3 loop spans 16 amino acids. Germline loops: CDR1 MNHEY, CDR2 SMNVEV (reference sequence). The CDR3 DNA is TGTGCCAGCACATCACATCGCACAGGGGGGAATACTGAAGCTTTCTTT. Its translation: CASTSHRTGGNTEAFF.

V gene TRBV7-2 combines with J gene TRBJ2-7; tentatively, D is TRBD2 (6 bases). The germline CDR1 and CDR2 sequences are SGHTA and FQGNSA. This CDR3 region has 16 residues. Deletions cut 6 bases from V and 0 bases from J, with 18 bases between. In DNA form, the CDR3 reads TGTGCCAGCAGGTCGGTTGGTAGCGGTTACTCCTACGAGCAGTACTTC. Protein: CASRSVGSGYSYEQYF.

This chain joins TRBV4-1 and TRBJ2-3, with a possible D match to TRBD2 (7 bases). Trimming stripped 4 bases from V and 5 bases from J, with 22 bases between. CDR3 size: 17 residues. Germline V gene data show CDR1 as MGHRA and CDR2 as YSYEKL. DNA of the CDR3: TGCGCCAGCAGCCGAGTCTTCGGGGGGCGCGTAGGAGATACGCAGTATTTT. Translated: CASSRVFGGRVGDTQYF.

This clone has a handful of counts. The rearrangement links TRBV28 to TRBJ1-1, with D maybe TRBD1 (5 bases). The V gene's germline CDR1 is MDHEN and CDR2 SYDVKM. There are 14 residues in the CDR3. The V and J ends lost 1 base and 5 bases respectively, with 11 bases between them. The CDR3 is CASSLFRGRTEAFF. The CDR3 DNA reads TGTGCCAGCAGTTTATTTAGGGGAAGGACTGAAGCTTTCTTT.

This clone was picked up one time. This sequence joins TRBV6-1 and TRBJ2-5, with a weak D call TRBD2 (5 bases). Germline loops: CDR1 MNHNS, CDR2 SASEGT. The CDR3 has 16 residues. V lost 0 bases, J lost 5 bases, and 16 bases lay in between. CDR3 protein: CASSEARAGGYETQYF. DNA of the CDR3: TGTGCCAGCAGTGAAGCGAGGGCGGGCGGGTACGAGACCCAGTACTTC.

The chain joins TRBV6-5 to TRBJ2-5; TRBD1 matches 7 bases. This CDR3 comprises 12 residues. J gave up 4 bases and V 6 bases, and 2 bases lay outside the gene matches. The V gene's germline CDR1 is MNHEY and CDR2 SVGAGI. CDR3 in DNA: TGTGCCAGCAGATCAGGGGGAGAGACCCAGTACTTC. Translation gives CASRSGGETQYF.

V and J are TRBV5-4 and TRBJ1-4; 7 bases agree with TRBD1. Trimming took 0 bases from V and 0 from J; bases not matched to a gene: 11. This CDR3 is built from 19 residues. Germline assignment: CDR1 SGHNT and CDR2 YYREEE (reference sequence). The CDR3 region has the DNA TGTGCCAGCAGCTTGGGCCCTAGGACAGGCCTTGCAACTAATGAAAAACTGTTTTTT. It is translated as CASSLGPRTGLATNEKLFF.

This clone was seen a handful of times. J is TRBJ2-5 and V is TRBV28; 8 nucleotides line up with TRBD1. The CDR3 is 15 residues long. After removal of 6 bases from V and 4 bases from J, the junction contained 10 bases not matched to a gene. The germline V gene encodes CDR1 MDHEN and CDR2 SYDVKM. The CDR3 sequence is CASSVLTGAIETQYF. In DNA, the CDR3 is TGTGCCAGCAGCGTGTTGACAGGGGCTATAGAGACCCAGTACTTC.

The CDR3 DNA reads as TGCAGCGTTGAACAGGGACAGAGCTACACCTTC. Residues: CSVEQGQSYTF. The chain links TRBV29-1 to TRBJ1-2; 7 bases agree with TRBD1. Germline loops: CDR1 SQVTM, CDR2 ANQGSEA. Trimming cost V 2 bases and J 9 bases; bases outside gene matches: 3. This CDR3 comprises 11 residues.

This clone was counted a single time. The gene calls are TRBV6-5 and TRBJ2-1; 7 nucleotides match TRBD1. CDR1 and CDR2 (germline): MNHEY, SVGAGI. There are 14 residues in the CDR3. Trimming took 5 bases from V and 4 from J; bases not matched to a gene: 5. The CDR3 reads CASSNLQGYNEQFF. The DNA for the CDR3 is TGTGCCAGCAGTAACTTACAGGGGTACAATGAGCAGTTCTTC.

The chain carries TRBV24-1 and TRBJ2-1, with TRBD1 matching over 7 bases. J was trimmed by 7 bases and V by 1 base; bases with no gene match: 3. This CDR3 spans 14 amino acids. Germline CDR1 and CDR2: KGHDR and SFDVKD. The CDR3 sequence is CATSDFYRGNEQFF. The CDR3 DNA sequence: TGTGCCACCAGTGATTTCTACAGGGGTAATGAGCAGTTCTTC.

This clone was counted many times. CDR3 sequence reads: CASSSTISGANVLTF. The CDR3 DNA is TGTGCCAGCAGTTCGACTATCTCTGGGGCCAACGTCCTGACTTTC. This chain joins TRBV6-2 or TRBV6-3 and TRBJ2-6; TRBD2 might be the D (5 bases). This CDR3 has 15 residues. Germline V gene sequence: CDR1 MNHEY, CDR2 SVGEGT. V shed 4 bases and J shed 0 bases, with 7 bases lying between them.

The chain is built from TRBV27 and TRBJ1-6; 8 bases align to TRBD1. The germline CDR1 and CDR2 sequences are MNHEY and SMNVEV (reference sequence). The trim removed 5 bases at V and 9 bases at J, leaving 6 bases unmatched. The CDR3 contains 14 residues. As DNA, the CDR3 is TGTGCCAGCAGTGCAACAGGGGGAAGTTCACCCCTCCACTTT. It translates to CASSATGGSSPLHF.

The J gene is TRBJ1-2, the V gene TRBV5-1; TRBD1 aligns across 8 bases. V dropped 4 bases and J dropped 1; count of bases not matched to a gene: 3. This CDR3 is 14 amino acids long. The germline V gene has CDR1 SGHRS and CDR2 YFSETQ. The CDR3 sequence is CASSTTGGNYGYTF. The CDR3 bases are TGCGCCAGCAGCACTACAGGGGGTAACTATGGCTACACCTTC.